Below, one TCR beta chain is given with its context. Antigen specificity is unknown. The data are from a study of siplizumab effects on memory and regulatory T cells. General study points: Naive T cells were seemingly more diverse than memory cells, and major contributions to the alloresponse seemed to be made by them. Siplizumab significantly reduced alloreactive sequences traceable to unstimulated CD4+ memory cells. Naive versus memory phenotype went unassigned for roughly 75-96% of proliferating CD4+ or CD8+ clones.

This table comes from immunoSEQ multiplex PCR, and its TCRdb copy is limited to in-frame clones, with some not included. The table has tens of thousands of clones, 93% seen once; the top ten hold 6.5% to 8%. CDR3 length: 15 amino acids. Trimming removed 0 bases at V and 2 bases at J, with 8 bases between. Germline V gene sequence: CDR1 MGHRA, CDR2 YSYEKL. V is TRBV4-1 and J is TRBJ1-3, with a tentative D call TRBD1 (5 bases). Sample: CD8+ T cells sorted from blood. This sequence was found in a human donor in good health. CDR3 sequence (DNA): TGCGCCAGCAGCCAAGATAGGGGTGCTGGAAACACCATATATTTT. Its translation: CASSQDRGAGNTIYF.